This T cell receptor (beta chain) was retrieved from a study of OX40 agonist ivuxolimab in advanced cancers. Background on the study: The study gave patients intravenous ivuxolimab at 0.01 to 10 mg/kg every 2 weeks. Participants could have had prior anti-PD-1, anti-PD-L1 or anti-CTLA-4 therapy, and around 40% had some. Whole-study findings and limits: CD4+ and CD8+ blood T cells expanded clonally by week 6 at 0.1 to 3.0 mg/kg. There were, on average, more expanded clones in CD8+ T cells than in CD4+.

The assay was immunoSEQ multiplex PCR, and TCRdb's table has in-frame clones only and misses some. This repertoire shows roughly 40,000 clones, roughly 87% found once; its top ten account for more than 15%. The V gene end was trimmed by 5 bases and the J gene end by 1 base; junction bases not matched to a gene: 6. CDR1 and CDR2 from the germline V gene are LGHNA and YNFKEQ. The CDR3 extends over 15 amino acids. Comment on this clone: The antigen is not known.

This sample comprised CD4+ or CD8+ T cells sorted from blood, obtained in a trial of the OX40 agonist ivuxolimab. J is TRBJ1-1 and V is TRBV4-2, with TRBD1 matching 8 bases. The source is an adult with an advanced solid tumor such as melanoma, head and neck, liver or kidney cancer. For the CDR3, the DNA is TGTGCCAGCAGCTTGGGCACAGGGGGGAACACTGAAGCTTTCTTT. As protein: CASSLGTGGNTEAFF.